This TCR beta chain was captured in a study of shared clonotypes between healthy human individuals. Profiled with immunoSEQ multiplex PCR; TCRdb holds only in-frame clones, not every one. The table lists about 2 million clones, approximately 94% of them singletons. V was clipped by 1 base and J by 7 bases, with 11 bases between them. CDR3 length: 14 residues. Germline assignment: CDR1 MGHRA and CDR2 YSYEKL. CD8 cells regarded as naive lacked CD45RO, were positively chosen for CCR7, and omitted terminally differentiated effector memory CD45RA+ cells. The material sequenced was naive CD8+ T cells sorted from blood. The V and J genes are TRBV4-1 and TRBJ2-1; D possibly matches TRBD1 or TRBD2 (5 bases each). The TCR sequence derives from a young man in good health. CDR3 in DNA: TGCGCCAGCAGCCAAGGCATTTGGGGGAATGAGCAGTTCTTC. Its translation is CASSQGIWGNEQFF.